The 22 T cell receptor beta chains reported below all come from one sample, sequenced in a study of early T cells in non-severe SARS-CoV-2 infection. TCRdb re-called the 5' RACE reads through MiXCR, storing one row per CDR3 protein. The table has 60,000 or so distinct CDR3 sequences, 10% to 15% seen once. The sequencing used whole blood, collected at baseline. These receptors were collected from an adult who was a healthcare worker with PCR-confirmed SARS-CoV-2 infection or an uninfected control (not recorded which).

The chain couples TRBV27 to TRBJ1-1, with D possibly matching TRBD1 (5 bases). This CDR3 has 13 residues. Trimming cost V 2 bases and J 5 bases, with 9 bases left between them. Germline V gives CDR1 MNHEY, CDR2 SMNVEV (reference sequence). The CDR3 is CASSLAGRTEAFF. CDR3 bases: TGTGCCAGCAGTTTAGCAGGGAGGACTGAAGCTTTCTTT.

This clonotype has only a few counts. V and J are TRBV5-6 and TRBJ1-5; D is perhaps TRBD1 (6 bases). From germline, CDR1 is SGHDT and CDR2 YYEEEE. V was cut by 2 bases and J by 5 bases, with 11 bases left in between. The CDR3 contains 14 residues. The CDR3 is CASSFKGVDQPQHF. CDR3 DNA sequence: TGTGCCAGCAGCTTCAAGGGGGTAGATCAGCCCCAGCATTTT.

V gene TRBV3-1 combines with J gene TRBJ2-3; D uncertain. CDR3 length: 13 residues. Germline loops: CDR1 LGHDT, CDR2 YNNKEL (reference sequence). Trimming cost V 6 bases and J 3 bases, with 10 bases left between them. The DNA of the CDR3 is TGTGCCAGCAGACCTGACGGGACAGATACGCAGTATTTT. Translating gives CASRPDGTDTQYF.

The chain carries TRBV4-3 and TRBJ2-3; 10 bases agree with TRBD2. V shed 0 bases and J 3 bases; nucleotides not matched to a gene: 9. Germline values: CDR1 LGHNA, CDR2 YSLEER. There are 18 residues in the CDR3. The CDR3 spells CASSQDKASGGATDTQYF. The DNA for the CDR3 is TGCGCCAGCAGCCAAGATAAGGCTAGCGGGGGCGCGACAGATACGCAGTATTTT.

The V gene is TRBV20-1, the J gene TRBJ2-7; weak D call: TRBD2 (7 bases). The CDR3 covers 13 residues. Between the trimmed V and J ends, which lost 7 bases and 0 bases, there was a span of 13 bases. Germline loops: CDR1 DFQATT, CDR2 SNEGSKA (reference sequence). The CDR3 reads CSVGGGPSYEQYF. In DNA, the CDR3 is TGCAGTGTAGGGGGGGGGCCCTCCTACGAGCAGTACTTC.

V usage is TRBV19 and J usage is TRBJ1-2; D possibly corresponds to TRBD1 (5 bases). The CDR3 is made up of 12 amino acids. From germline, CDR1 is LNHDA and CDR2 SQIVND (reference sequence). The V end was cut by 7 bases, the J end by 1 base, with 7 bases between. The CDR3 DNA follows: TGTGCCAGTATGGGGGATAACTATGGCTACACCTTC. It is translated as CASMGDNYGYTF.

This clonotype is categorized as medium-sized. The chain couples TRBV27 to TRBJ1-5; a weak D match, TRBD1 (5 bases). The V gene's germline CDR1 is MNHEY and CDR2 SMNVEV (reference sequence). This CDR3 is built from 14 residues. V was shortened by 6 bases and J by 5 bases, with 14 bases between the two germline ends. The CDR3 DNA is TGTGCCAGCAGCCCCATAGAGGGGCATCAGCCCCAGCATTTT. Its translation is CASSPIEGHQPQHF.

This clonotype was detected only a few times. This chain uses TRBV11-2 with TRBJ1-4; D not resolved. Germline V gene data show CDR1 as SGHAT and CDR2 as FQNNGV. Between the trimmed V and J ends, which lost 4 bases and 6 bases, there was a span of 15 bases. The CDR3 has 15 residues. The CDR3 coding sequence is TGTGCCAGCAGCTCCGTTAGAGAGGGCCATGAAAAACTGTTTTTT. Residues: CASSSVREGHEKLFF.

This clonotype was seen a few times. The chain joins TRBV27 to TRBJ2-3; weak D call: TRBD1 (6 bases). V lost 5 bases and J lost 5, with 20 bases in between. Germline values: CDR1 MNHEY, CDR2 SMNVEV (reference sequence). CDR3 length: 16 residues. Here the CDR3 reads CASSLKLGAAVDTQYF. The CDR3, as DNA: TGTGCCAGCAGTCTGAAGTTGGGGGCGGCTGTAGATACGCAGTATTTT.

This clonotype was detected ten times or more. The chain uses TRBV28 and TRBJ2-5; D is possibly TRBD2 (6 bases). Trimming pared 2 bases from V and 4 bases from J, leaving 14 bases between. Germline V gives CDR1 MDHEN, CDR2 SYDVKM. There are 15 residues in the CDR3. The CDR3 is CASSLGQTGVETQYF. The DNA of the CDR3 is TGTGCCAGCAGTTTAGGGCAGACGGGGGTAGAGACCCAGTACTTC.

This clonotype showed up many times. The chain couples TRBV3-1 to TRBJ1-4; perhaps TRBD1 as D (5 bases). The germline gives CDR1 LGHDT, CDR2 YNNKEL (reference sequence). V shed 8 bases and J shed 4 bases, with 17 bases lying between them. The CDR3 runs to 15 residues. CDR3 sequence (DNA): TGTGCCAGCGGCCGACCGGGACGGCATAATGAAAAACTGTTTTTT. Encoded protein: CASGRPGRHNEKLFF. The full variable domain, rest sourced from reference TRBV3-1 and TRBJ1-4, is DTAVSQTPKYLVTQMGNDKSIKCEQNLGHDTMYWYKQDSKKFLKIMFSYNNKELIINETVPNRFSPKSPDKAHLNLHINSLELGDSAVYFCASGRPGRHNEKLFFGSGTQLSVL.

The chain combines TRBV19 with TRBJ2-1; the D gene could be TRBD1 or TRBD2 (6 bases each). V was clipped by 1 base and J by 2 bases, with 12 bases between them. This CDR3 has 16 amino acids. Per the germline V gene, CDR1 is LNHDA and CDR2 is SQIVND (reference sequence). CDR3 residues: CASSIGGGRPYNEQFF. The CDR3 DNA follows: TGTGCCAGTAGTATAGGAGGGGGGCGCCCCTACAATGAGCAGTTCTTC.

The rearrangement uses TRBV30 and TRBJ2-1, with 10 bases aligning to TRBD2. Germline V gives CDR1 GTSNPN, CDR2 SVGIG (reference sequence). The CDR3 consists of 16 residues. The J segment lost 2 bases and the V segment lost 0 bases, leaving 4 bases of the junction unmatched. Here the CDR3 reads CAWSVLGTSAYNEQFF. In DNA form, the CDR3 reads TGTGCCTGGAGTGTGTTGGGGACTAGCGCCTACAATGAGCAGTTCTTC.

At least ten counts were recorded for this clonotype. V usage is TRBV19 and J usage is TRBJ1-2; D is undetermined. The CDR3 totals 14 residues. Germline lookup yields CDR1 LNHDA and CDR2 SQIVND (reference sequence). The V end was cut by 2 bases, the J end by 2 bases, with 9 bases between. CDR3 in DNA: TGTGCCAGTAGTATACAGTCCATCAACTATGGCTACACCTTC. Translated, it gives CASSIQSINYGYTF. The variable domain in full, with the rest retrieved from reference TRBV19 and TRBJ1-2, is DGGITQSPKYLFRKEGQNVTLSCEQNLNHDAMYWYRQDPGQGLRLIYYSQIVNDFQKGDIAEGYSVSREKKESFPLTVTSAQKNPTAFYLCASSIQSINYGYTFGSGTRLTVV.

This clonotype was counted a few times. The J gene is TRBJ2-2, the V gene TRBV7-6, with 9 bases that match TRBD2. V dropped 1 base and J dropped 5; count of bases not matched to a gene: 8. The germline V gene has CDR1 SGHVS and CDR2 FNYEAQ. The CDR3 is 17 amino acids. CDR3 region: CASSLERLAGLTGELFF. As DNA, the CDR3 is TGTGCCAGCAGCTTAGAGAGGCTAGCGGGATTAACCGGGGAGCTGTTTTTT.

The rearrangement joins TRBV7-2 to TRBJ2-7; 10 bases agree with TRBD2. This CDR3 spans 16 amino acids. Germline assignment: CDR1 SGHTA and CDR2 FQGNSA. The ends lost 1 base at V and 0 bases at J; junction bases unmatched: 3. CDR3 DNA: TGTGCCAGCAGCTTAGGCCCTAGCGGGAGCTCCTACGAGCAGTACTTC. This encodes CASSLGPSGSSYEQYF.

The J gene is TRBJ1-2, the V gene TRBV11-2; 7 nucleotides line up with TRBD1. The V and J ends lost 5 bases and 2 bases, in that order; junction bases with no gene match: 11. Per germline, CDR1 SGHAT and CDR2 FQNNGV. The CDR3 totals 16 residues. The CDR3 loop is CASSPPETGVNYGYTF. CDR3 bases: TGTGCCAGCAGCCCCCCCGAAACAGGGGTCAACTATGGCTACACCTTC.

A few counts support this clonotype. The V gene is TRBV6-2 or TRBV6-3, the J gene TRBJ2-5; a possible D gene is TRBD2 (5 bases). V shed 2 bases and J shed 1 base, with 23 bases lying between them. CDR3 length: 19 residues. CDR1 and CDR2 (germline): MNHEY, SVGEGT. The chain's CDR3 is CASSYELFVGDLGQETQYF. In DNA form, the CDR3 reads TGTGCCAGCAGTTACGAACTTTTTGTCGGGGATTTGGGCCAAGAGACCCAGTACTTC.

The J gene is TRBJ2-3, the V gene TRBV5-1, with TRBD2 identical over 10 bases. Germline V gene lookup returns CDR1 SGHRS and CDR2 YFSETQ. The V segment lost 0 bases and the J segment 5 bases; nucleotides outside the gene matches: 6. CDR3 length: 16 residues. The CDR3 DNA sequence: TGCGCCAGCAGCTTGGCAACTAGCGGGGCCAGAGATACGCAGTATTTT. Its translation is CASSLATSGARDTQYF.

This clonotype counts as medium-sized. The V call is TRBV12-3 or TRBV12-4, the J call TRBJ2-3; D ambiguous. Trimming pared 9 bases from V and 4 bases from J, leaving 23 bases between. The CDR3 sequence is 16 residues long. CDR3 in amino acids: CASRIGPPVVADTQYF. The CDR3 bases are TGTGCCAGTAGAATAGGGCCCCCAGTAGTCGCAGATACGCAGTATTTT.

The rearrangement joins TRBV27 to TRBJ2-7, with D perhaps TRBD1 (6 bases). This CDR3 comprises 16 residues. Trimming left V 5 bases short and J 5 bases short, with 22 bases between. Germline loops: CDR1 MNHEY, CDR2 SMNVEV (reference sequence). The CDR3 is CASSAIRGAETDEQYF. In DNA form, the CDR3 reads TGTGCCAGCAGTGCGATCAGGGGCGCGGAGACAGACGAGCAGTACTTC.

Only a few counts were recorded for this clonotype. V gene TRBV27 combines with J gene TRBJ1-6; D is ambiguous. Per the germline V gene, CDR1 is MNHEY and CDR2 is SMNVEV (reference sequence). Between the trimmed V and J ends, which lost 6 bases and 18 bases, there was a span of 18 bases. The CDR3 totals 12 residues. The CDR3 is CASRSTDRRYHF. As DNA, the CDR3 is TGTGCCAGCAGATCGACGGACCGCCGATACCACTTT.